The 30 T cell receptor beta chains below all came from one sample that was sequenced in a study of blood T cells in healthy people across ages (dated by TCRdb to about 2015). Library generation was performed with 5' RACE. Sequencing was carried out with an Illumina HiSeq 2500. A second PCR of roughly 6 to 12 cycles was run with a J-beta primer mix and a sample-barcoded 5' primer. TCRdb reprocessed the public reads (quality trimming at Q25 with fastp, clone calling with MiXCR) and kept in-frame beta chains. Each CDR3 protein gets just one entry, which takes the most common genes and DNA from the rows behind it. The sample table holds roughly 700,000 distinct CDR3 sequences, of which 45% to 50% were seen once. Around a third of the sample is in the top ten clones. Material for sequencing was blood. The receptor source for this set is a woman in her sixties in good health.

V gene TRBV20-1 combines with J gene TRBJ2-3, with D hard to call. V was shortened by 3 bases and J by 4 bases, with 2 bases between the two germline ends. The CDR3 loop spans 10 amino acids. Germline V CDR1 and CDR2: DFQATT, SNEGSKA (reference sequence). The CDR3 DNA is TGCAGTGCTAGTCCAGATACGCAGTATTTT. It codes for CSASPDTQYF.

Comments on this clonotype: One end of the junction does not line up with germline, which may come from a read error. The V and J genes are TRBV6-5 and TRBJ1-1; the D is unclear. Germline V lookup: CDR1 MNHEY, CDR2 SVGAGI. The CDR3 has 13 amino acids. The CDR3: CASSDSSGGEAFF. CDR3 sequence (DNA): TGTGCCAGCAGTGACTCGAGTGGCGGAGAAGCTTTCTTT.

The genes are TRBV4-1 and TRBJ2-5, with 9 bases aligning to TRBD1. The V segment lost 0 bases and the J segment 2 bases; nucleotides outside the gene matches: 10. CDR3 length: 18 residues. The V gene's germline CDR1 is MGHRA and CDR2 YSYEKL. CDR3 region: CASSQDQEADRGQETQYF. CDR3 coding DNA: TGCGCCAGCAGCCAAGATCAGGAGGCGGACAGGGGACAAGAGACCCAGTACTTC.

The J gene is TRBJ2-7, the V gene TRBV29-1; D unclear. From germline, CDR1 is SQVTM and CDR2 ANQGSEA. This CDR3 contains 13 residues. V lost 2 bases and J lost 12, with 20 bases in between. Here the CDR3 reads CSVERQAKETPYF. For the CDR3, the DNA is TGCAGCGTTGAAAGGCAGGCCAAAGAGACCCCGTACTTC.

This chain uses TRBV7-9 with TRBJ2-1, with 7 nucleotides matching TRBD2. CDR3 size: 16 residues. Germline V gene sequence: CDR1 SEHNR, CDR2 FQNEAQ (reference sequence). With 5 bases clipped from V and 1 base from J, the junction kept 8 bases outside the gene matches. CDR3: CASSGLSGWSYNEQFF. CDR3 DNA: TGTGCCAGCAGCGGACTTAGCGGGTGGTCCTACAATGAGCAGTTCTTC.

This clonotype was seen a handful of times. V gene TRBV7-3 combines with J gene TRBJ1-6; 8 nucleotides align to TRBD1. The CDR3 runs 14 residues. J lost 12 bases, V lost 3 bases, and 7 bases had no gene match. Germline CDR1 SGHTA, CDR2 FQGTGA. The CDR3 region is CASSLGQVSGPLHF. The CDR3 DNA reads TGTGCCAGCAGCTTGGGACAGGTGTCTGGACCCCTCCACTTT.

The chain is built from TRBV29-1 and TRBJ2-5; TRBD1 agrees at 7 bases. From germline, CDR1 is SQVTM and CDR2 ANQGSEA. V lost 4 bases, J lost 7 bases, and 6 bases stayed unmatched. The CDR3 is made up of 12 amino acids. The DNA of the CDR3 is TGCAGCGTTGCTACAGGGGTCGGGACCCAGTACTTC. Translated, it gives CSVATGVGTQYF.

The V gene is TRBV6-1, the J gene TRBJ2-2; TRBD2 aligns across 12 bases. The CDR3 totals 17 residues. With 5 bases clipped from V and 6 bases from J, the junction kept 10 bases outside the gene matches. In germline, CDR1 is MNHNS, CDR2 SASEGT. As DNA, the CDR3 is TGTGCCAGCAGTACCGGACTAGCGGGAAGATCGTCCGGGGAGCTGTTTTTT. Translating gives CASSTGLAGRSSGELFF.

The chain recombines TRBV28 with TRBJ2-2, with 9 bases matching TRBD2. The J segment lost 6 bases and the V segment lost 5 bases, leaving 7 bases of the junction unmatched. Germline V gives CDR1 MDHEN, CDR2 SYDVKM. The CDR3 has 15 residues. The CDR3 reads CASSKAGGQAGELFF. The CDR3 DNA follows: TGTGCCAGCAGTAAGGCGGGGGGGCAGGCCGGGGAGCTGTTTTTT.

V gene TRBV7-2 combines with J gene TRBJ2-2; D gene uncertain. The CDR3 runs 13 residues. The V gene lost 5 bases and the J gene lost 7 bases, with 11 bases spanning the gap. Germline assignment: CDR1 SGHTA and CDR2 FQGNSA. DNA for the CDR3: TGTGCCAGCAGCCGTTTGGGGATCGGGGAGCTGTTTTTT. Amino acid sequence: CASSRLGIGELFF.

This sequence joins TRBV20-1 and TRBJ2-4; TRBD2 matches at 8 bases. This CDR3 region has 15 residues. Germline loops: CDR1 DFQATT, CDR2 SNEGSKA (reference sequence). The V gene end was trimmed by 4 bases and the J gene end by 6 bases; junction bases not matched to a gene: 11. This CDR3 reads CSANSAGVGPNIQYF. The CDR3 DNA is TGCAGTGCTAACTCAGCGGGAGTCGGGCCAAACATTCAGTACTTC.

The chain combines TRBV7-2 with TRBJ2-1, with D perhaps given as TRBD1 or TRBD2 (6 bases each). The V end was cut by 7 bases, the J end by 5 bases, with 24 bases between. The CDR3 extends over 17 amino acids. CDR1 and CDR2 (germline): SGHTA, FQGNSA. CDR3 nucleotides: TGTGCCAGCACCGCGCAAGGTCCGGGGGCACCTAACAATGAGCAGTTCTTC. Residues: CASTAQGPGAPNNEQFF.

The chain couples TRBV2 to TRBJ2-5, with D unclear. Germline V lookup: CDR1 SNHLY, CDR2 FYNNEI. V was trimmed by 3 bases and J by 2 bases, leaving 7 bases between them. There are 13 residues in the CDR3. The CDR3 nucleotides are TGTGCCAGCAGTGAGGGCTTGCAAGAGACCCAGTACTTC. Amino acid sequence: CASSEGLQETQYF.

The chain couples TRBV24-1 to TRBJ2-3; tentatively, D is TRBD1 (7 bases). Per germline, CDR1 KGHDR and CDR2 SFDVKD. Deletions cut 5 bases from V and 1 base from J, with 12 bases between. This CDR3 region has 15 residues. CDR3 amino acids: CATSVPRGGTDTQYF. Here the CDR3 DNA reads TGTGCCACCAGTGTCCCCAGGGGGGGCACAGATACGCAGTATTTT.

The table lists this clonotype with a few counts. This chain connects TRBV27 to TRBJ2-7, with D tentatively TRBD1 or TRBD2 (5 bases each). Germline CDR1 and CDR2: MNHEY and SMNVEV (reference sequence). V was cut by 7 bases and J by 0 bases, with 10 bases left in between. This CDR3 spans 13 amino acids. In nucleotides, the CDR3 is TGTGCCAGCACCGGGACGGACTCCTACGAGCAGTACTTC. Encoded protein: CASTGTDSYEQYF.

The chain combines TRBV10-3 with TRBJ2-5; D may be TRBD2 (5 bases). The CDR3 consists of 14 residues. The V gene's germline CDR1 is ENHRY and CDR2 SYGVKD. V was shortened by 0 bases and J by 5 bases, with 10 bases between the two germline ends. The CDR3 region has the DNA TGTGCCATCAGTGAGTCAGGCGCGGGCGAGACCCAGTACTTC. Its translation is CAISESGAGETQYF.

Written as DNA, the CDR3 is TGCAGTGCTCGGGTCTCAGATACGCAGTATTTT. Protein sequence: CSARVSDTQYF. The V and J genes are TRBV20-1 and TRBJ2-3; D uncertain. This CDR3 region has 11 residues. Germline assignment: CDR1 DFQATT and CDR2 SNEGSKA (reference sequence). Trimming took off 5 bases at V and 4 bases at J, with 7 bases between the two ends.

The rearrangement uses TRBV20-1 and TRBJ1-2; no clear D gene. There are 12 residues in the CDR3. Germline V gives CDR1 DFQATT, CDR2 SNEGSKA (reference sequence). Between the trimmed V and J ends, which lost 5 bases and 2 bases, there was a span of 9 bases. For the CDR3, the DNA is TGCAGTGCTGGAGGAATCAACTATGGCTACACCTTC. Its protein is CSAGGINYGYTF.

This chain uses TRBV11-2 with TRBJ1-1; possible D gene TRBD1, 6 bases. Germline values: CDR1 SGHAT, CDR2 FQNNGV. V was clipped by 3 bases and J by 6 bases, with 14 bases between them. The CDR3 sequence is 14 residues long. CDR3 in amino acids: CASSLLTGPAEAFF. In DNA form, the CDR3 reads TGTGCCAGCAGCTTGCTAACAGGGCCTGCTGAAGCTTTCTTT.

This clonotype appeared a few times. The V and J genes are TRBV9 and TRBJ2-2; D perhaps matches TRBD1 (5 bases). CDR3 length: 14 amino acids. V dropped 5 bases and J dropped 5 bases, with 13 bases sitting between them. CDR1 is SGDLS, CDR2 YYNGEE, per germline. The CDR3 DNA follows: TGTGCCAGCAGTTTCTTCTCAGGGACCGGGGAGCTGTTTTTT. It codes for CASSFFSGTGELFF. The whole variable domain, filled in from reference TRBV9 and TRBJ2-2, reads DSGVTQTPKHLITATGQRVTLRCSPRSGDLSVYWYQQSLDQGLQFLIQYYNGEERAKGNILERFSAQQFPDLHSELNLSSLELGDSALYFCASSFFSGTGELFFGEGSRLTVL.

The rearrangement joins TRBV6-1 to TRBJ2-5; no clear D gene. V dropped 4 bases and J dropped 2 bases, with 17 bases sitting between them. This CDR3 region has 16 residues. From germline, CDR1 is MNHNS and CDR2 SASEGT. The CDR3 spells CASSGNFLSTQETQYF. For the CDR3, the DNA is TGTGCCAGCAGTGGGAACTTTCTCAGCACACAAGAGACCCAGTACTTC.

The chain couples TRBV7-9 to TRBJ2-6; the D gene is possibly TRBD2 (7 bases). Germline V CDR1 and CDR2: SEHNR, FQNEAQ (reference sequence). The CDR3 length is 18 residues. With 7 bases removed from V and 1 base from J, the gap between germline ends came to 20 bases. CDR3 amino acids: CASTLGGGATSGANVLTF. In DNA form, the CDR3 reads TGTGCCAGCACCCTAGGGGGAGGGGCGACTTCTGGGGCCAACGTCCTGACTTTC.

This clonotype has more than one count but fewer than ten. This chain links TRBV12-3 or TRBV12-4 with TRBJ1-1; D unresolved. Deletions cut 2 bases from V and 6 bases from J, with 4 bases between. This CDR3 has 11 amino acids. DNA for the CDR3: TGTGCCAGCAGTTTAATCGCTGAAGCTTTCTTT. This encodes CASSLIAEAFF.

The V gene is TRBV11-3, the J gene TRBJ1-6; no clear D gene. The CDR3 totals 14 residues. Germline assignment: CDR1 SGHNT and CDR2 YENEEA. Trimming left V 5 bases short and J 8 bases short, with 13 bases between. The CDR3 bases are TGTGCCAGCAGCCGAAAGGGCGGGGATTCACCCCTCCACTTT. Its protein is CASSRKGGDSPLHF.

This clonotype was counted between two and nine times. This chain uses TRBV29-1 with TRBJ2-5, with TRBD1 identical over 11 bases. The CDR3 is 14 amino acids. Germline CDR1 SQVTM, CDR2 ANQGSEA. The V gene end was trimmed by 6 bases and the J gene end by 6 bases; junction bases not matched to a gene: 9. CDR3 loop: CSVAGTGGGKTQYF. The CDR3 region has the DNA TGCAGCGTCGCCGGGACAGGGGGTGGAAAGACCCAGTACTTC.

The chain uses TRBV20-1 and TRBJ1-2, with D possibly matching TRBD1 (6 bases). V was clipped by 0 bases and J by 7 bases, with 18 bases between them. This CDR3 is built from 15 residues. Germline V gives CDR1 DFQATT, CDR2 SNEGSKA (reference sequence). The CDR3 protein is CSARETGQISSGYTF. In DNA form, the CDR3 reads TGCAGTGCTAGAGAAACAGGGCAGATCTCATCTGGCTACACCTTC.

The rearrangement links TRBV7-2 to TRBJ2-5; no clear D gene. TRBJ2-7 explains the end of the DNA better; the J call may be wrong. The CDR3 spans 13 residues. Per germline, CDR1 SGHTA and CDR2 FQGNSA. The CDR3 region has the DNA TGTGCCAGCAGCTTAGATCCCACTGCCGAGCAGTACTTC. Translation gives CASSLDPTAEQYF.

The rearrangement joins TRBV4-3 to TRBJ1-2; D remains ambiguous. The CDR3 length is 14 residues. Per the germline V gene, CDR1 is LGHNA and CDR2 is YSLEER. Trimming took 6 bases from V and 2 from J, leaving 13 bases between them. The CDR3 nucleotides read TGCGCCAGCAGATATGCGGCGGGGAACTATGGCTACACCTTC. Translated: CASRYAAGNYGYTF.

A note on this clonotype: Mismatch with germline at one junction end may stem from a read error. The chain has TRBV6-1 and TRBJ2-3; possibly TRBD1 for D (7 bases). From germline, CDR1 is MNHNS and CDR2 SASEGT. CDR3 length equals 17 residues. CDR3 bases: TGTGCCAGCAGACCCCACAGGGGAGGACTCTCCACAGATACGCGGTATTTT. Encoded protein: CASRPHRGGLSTDTRYF.

This clonotype was counted between two and nine times. V and J are TRBV20-1 and TRBJ2-3, with D possibly being TRBD2 (5 bases). With 0 bases removed from V and 4 bases from J, the gap between germline ends came to 23 bases. Germline-derived CDR1 and CDR2 are DFQATT and SNEGSKA (reference sequence). This CDR3 region has 18 residues. The CDR3 DNA is TGCAGTGCTAGAGATCCCCGGGCCGGCGCGTACGGGGCAGATACGCAGTATTTT. This encodes CSARDPRAGAYGADTQYF.